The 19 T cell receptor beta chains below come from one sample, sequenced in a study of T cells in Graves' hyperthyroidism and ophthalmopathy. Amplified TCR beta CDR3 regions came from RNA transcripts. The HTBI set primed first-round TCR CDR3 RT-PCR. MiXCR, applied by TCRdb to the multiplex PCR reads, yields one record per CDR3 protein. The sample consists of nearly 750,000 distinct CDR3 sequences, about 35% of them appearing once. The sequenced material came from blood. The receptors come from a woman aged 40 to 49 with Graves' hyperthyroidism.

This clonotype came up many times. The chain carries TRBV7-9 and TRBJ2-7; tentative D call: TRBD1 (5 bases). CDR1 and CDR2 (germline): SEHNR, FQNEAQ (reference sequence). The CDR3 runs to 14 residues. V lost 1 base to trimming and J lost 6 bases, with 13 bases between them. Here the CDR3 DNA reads TGTGCCAGCAGCTTAGAAAGGGGCAGGACCGAGCAGTACTTC. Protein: CASSLERGRTEQYF.

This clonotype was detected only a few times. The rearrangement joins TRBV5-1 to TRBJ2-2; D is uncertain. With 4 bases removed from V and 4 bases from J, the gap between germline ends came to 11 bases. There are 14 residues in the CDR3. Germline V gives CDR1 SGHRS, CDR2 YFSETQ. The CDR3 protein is CASSPGTTTGELFF. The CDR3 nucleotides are TGCGCCAGCAGCCCCGGTACAACCACCGGGGAGCTGTTTTTT. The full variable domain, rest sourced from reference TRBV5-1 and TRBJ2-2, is KAGVTQTPRYLIKTRGQQVTLSCSPISGHRSVSWYQQTPGQGLQFLFEYFSETQRNKGNFPGRFSGRQFSNSRSEMNVSTLELGDSALYLCASSPGTTTGELFFGEGSRLTVL.

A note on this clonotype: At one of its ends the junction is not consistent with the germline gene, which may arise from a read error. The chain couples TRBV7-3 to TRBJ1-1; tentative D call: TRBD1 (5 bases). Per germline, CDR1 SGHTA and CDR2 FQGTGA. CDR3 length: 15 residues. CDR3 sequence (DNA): TGTGCCAGCAGTTCCCACGGGGGGTCCTCCACTGAAGCTTTCTTC. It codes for CASSSHGGSSTEAFF. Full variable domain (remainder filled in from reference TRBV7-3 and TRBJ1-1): GAGVSQTPSNKVTEKGKYVELRCDPISGHTALYWYRQSLGQGPEFLIYFQGTGAADDSGLPNDRFFAVRPEGSVSTLKIQRTERGDSAVYLCASSSHGGSSTEAFFGQGTRLTVV.

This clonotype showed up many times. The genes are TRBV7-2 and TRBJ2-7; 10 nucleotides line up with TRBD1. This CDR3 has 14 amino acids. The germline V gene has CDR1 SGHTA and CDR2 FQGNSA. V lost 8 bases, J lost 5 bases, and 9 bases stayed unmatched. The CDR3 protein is CASVRDRGINEQYF. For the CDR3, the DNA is TGTGCCAGCGTCCGGGACAGGGGTATCAACGAGCAGTACTTC.

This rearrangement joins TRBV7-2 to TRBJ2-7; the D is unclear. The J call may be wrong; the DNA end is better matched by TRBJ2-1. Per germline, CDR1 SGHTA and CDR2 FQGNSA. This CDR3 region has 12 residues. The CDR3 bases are TGTGCCAGCAGCTTAACTGTCGGTGAGCAGTTCTTC. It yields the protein CASSLTVGEQFF.

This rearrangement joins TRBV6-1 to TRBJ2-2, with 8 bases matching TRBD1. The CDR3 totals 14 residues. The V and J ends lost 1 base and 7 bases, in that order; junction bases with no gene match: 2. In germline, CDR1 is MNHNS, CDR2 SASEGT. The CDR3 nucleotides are TGTGCCAGCAGTGAAGTGGACAGGGACGGGGAGCTGTTTTTT. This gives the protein CASSEVDRDGELFF.

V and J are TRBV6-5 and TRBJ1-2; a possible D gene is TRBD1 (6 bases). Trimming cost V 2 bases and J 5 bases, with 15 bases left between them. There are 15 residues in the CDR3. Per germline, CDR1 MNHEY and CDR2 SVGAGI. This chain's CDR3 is CASSYRTELLYGYTF. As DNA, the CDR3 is TGTGCCAGCAGTTACAGGACAGAACTCCTTTATGGCTACACCTTC.

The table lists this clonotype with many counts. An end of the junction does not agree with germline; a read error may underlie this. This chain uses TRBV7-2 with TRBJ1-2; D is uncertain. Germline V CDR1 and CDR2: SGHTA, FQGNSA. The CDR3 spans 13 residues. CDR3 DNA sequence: TGCGCCAGCAGTTCCCCTGACACCTATGGCTACACCTTC. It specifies CASSSPDTYGYTF.

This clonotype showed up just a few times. DNA for the CDR3: TGTGCCAGCTCCCGGGACCTTGACCAGCCCCAGCATTTT. Translated: CASSRDLDQPQHF. The rearrangement links TRBV2 to TRBJ1-5, with D perhaps matching TRBD1 (5 bases). CDR3 size: 13 residues. Per germline, CDR1 SNHLY and CDR2 FYNNEI. Deletions cut 8 bases from V and 7 bases from J, with 15 bases between.

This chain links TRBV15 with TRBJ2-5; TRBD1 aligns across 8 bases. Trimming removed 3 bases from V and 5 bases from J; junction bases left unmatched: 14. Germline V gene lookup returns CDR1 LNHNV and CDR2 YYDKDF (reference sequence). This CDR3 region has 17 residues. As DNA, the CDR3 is TGTGCCACCAGCAGCCAAGGGGCCGGGACAGGCGTGGAGACCCAGTACTTC. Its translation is CATSSQGAGTGVETQYF.

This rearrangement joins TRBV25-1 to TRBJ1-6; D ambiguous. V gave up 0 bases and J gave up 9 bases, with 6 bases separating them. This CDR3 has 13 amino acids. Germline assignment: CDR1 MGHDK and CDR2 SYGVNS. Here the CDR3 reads CASSEYGPSPLHF. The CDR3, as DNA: TGTGCCAGCAGTGAATATGGACCTTCACCCCTCCACTTT.

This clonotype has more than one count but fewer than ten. This CDR3 reads CASSSGPPQSGGNQETQYF. CDR3 DNA: TGTGCCAGCAGCTCAGGCCCCCCCCAGAGCGGGGGGAACCAAGAGACCCAGTACTTC. The chain employs TRBV11-2 and TRBJ2-5; 9 bases are shared with TRBD2. The trim removed 4 bases at V and 0 bases at J, leaving 15 bases unmatched. This CDR3 is built from 19 residues. Germline V gives CDR1 SGHAT, CDR2 FQNNGV.

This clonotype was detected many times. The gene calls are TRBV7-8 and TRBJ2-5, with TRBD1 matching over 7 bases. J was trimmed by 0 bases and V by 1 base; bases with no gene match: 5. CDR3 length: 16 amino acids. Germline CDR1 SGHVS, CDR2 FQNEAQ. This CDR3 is CASSLVTTGHQETQYF. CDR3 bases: TGTGCCAGCAGCTTAGTTACGACAGGGCACCAAGAGACCCAGTACTTC. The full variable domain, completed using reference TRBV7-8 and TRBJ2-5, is GAGVSQSPRYKVAKRGQDVALRCDPISGHVSLFWYQQALGQGPEFLTYFQNEAQLDKSGLPSDRFFAERPEGSVSTLKIQRTQQEDSAVYLCASSLVTTGHQETQYFGPGTRLLVL.

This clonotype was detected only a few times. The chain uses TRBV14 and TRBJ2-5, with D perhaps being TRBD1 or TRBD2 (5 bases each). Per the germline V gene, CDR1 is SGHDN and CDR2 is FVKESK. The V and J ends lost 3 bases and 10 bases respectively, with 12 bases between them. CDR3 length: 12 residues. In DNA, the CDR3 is TGTGCCAGCAGCCAGACAGCAGGGAGCCAGTACTTC. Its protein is CASSQTAGSQYF.

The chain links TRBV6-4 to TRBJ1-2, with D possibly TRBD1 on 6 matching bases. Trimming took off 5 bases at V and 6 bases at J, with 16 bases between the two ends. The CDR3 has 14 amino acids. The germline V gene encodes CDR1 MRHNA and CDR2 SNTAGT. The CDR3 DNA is TGTGCCAGCAGTCGACGACAGGTTTTCAATGGCTACACCTTC. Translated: CASSRRQVFNGYTF.

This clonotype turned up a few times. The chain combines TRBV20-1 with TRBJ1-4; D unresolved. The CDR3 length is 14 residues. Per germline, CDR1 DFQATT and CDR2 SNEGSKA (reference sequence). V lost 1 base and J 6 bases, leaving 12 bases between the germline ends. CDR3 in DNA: TGCAGTGCTAGAGCCCATAACTATCATGAAAAACTGTTTTTT. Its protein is CSARAHNYHEKLFF.

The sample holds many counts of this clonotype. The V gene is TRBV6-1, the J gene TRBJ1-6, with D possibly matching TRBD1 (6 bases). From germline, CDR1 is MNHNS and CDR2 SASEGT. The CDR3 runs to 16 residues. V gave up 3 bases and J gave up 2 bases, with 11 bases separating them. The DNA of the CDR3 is TGTGCCAGCAGTGAGAAGACAGGAACCTATAATTCACCCCTCCACTTT. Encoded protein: CASSEKTGTYNSPLHF.

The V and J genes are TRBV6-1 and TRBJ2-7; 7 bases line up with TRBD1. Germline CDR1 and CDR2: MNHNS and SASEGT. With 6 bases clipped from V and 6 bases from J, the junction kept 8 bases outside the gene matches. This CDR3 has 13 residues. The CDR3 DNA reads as TGTGCCAGCAGCAACAGGGGATCCCGCGAGCAGTACTTC. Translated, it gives CASSNRGSREQYF.

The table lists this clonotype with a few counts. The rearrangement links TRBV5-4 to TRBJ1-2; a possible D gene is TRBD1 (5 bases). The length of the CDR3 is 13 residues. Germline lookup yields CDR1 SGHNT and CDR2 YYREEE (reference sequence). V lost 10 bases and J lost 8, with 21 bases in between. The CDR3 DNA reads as TGTGCCTTTAATTATGCGGGGCAGCGGGGCTACACCTTC. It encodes CAFNYAGQRGYTF.